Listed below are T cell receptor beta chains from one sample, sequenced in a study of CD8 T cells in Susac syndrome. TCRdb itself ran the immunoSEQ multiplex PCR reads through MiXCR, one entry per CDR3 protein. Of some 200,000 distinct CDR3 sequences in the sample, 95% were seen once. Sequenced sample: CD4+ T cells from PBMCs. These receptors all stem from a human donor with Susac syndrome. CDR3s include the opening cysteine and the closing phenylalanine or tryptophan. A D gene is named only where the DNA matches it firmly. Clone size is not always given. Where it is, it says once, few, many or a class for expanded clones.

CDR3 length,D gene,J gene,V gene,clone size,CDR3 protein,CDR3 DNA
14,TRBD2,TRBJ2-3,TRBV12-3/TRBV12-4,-,CASSLLAATDTQYF,TGTGCCAGCAGTTTACTAGCGGCCACAGATACGCAGTATTTT
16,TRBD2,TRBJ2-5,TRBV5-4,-,CASSASGLAGRETQYF,TGTGCCAGCAGCGCCTCGGGACTAGCGGGGAGGGAGACCCAGTACTTC
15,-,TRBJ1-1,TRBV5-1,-,CASSIGQTGGAEAFF,TGCGCCAGCAGCATAGGACAGACCGGAGGGGCTGAAGCTTTCTTT
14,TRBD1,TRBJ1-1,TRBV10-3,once,CAINPTGGNTEAFF,TGTGCCATCAACCCGACAGGGGGGAACACTGAAGCTTTCTTT
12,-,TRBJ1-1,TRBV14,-,CASSQPPGGAFF,TGTGCCAGCAGCCAACCCCCCGGGGGCGCTTTCTTT
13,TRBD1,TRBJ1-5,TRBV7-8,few,CASSLGQGQPQHF,TGTGCCAGCAGTTTAGGACAGGGGCAGCCCCAGCATTTT
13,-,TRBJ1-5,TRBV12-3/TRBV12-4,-,CASSFSINQPQHF,TGTGCCAGCAGTTTTTCCATCAATCAGCCCCAGCATTTT
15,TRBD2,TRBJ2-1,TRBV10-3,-,CAISESRGTYNEQFF,TGTGCCATCAGTGAGTCGCGGGGGACCTACAATGAGCAGTTCTTC
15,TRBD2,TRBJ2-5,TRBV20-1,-,CSAGLGGGASETQYF,TGCAGTGCCGGCCTCGGCGGGGGGGCCTCGGAGACCCAGTACTTC
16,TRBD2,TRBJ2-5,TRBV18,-,CASSPLGLAGTETQYF,TGTGCCAGCTCACCACTTGGCCTAGCGGGGACAGAGACCCAGTACTTC
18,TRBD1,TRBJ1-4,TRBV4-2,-,CASSQDQVRTGDDEKLFF,TGTGCCAGCAGCCAGGACCAAGTACGGACAGGGGATGATGAAAAACTGTTTTTT
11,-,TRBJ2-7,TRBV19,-,CASQGRYEQYF,TGTGCCAGTCAGGGGCGGTACGAGCAGTACTTC
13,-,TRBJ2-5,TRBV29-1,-,CSVVVFQQETQYF,TGCAGCGTTGTCGTATTCCAACAAGAGACCCAGTACTTC
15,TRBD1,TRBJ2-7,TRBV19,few,CASSIITGVMHEQYF,TGTGCCAGTAGTATTATCACAGGGGTGATGCACGAGCAGTACTTC
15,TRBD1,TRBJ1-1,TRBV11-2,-,CASSSTGNWGVNAFF,TGTGCCAGCAGTTCGACAGGGAATTGGGGGGTAAACGCTTTCTTT
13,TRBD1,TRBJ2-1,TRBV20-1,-,CSEVGTGSVEQFF,TGCAGTGAAGTAGGGACAGGGAGTGTTGAGCAGTTCTTC
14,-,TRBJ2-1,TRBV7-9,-,CASSLGWDGNEQFF,TGTGCCAGCAGCTTAGGCTGGGACGGGAATGAGCAGTTCTTC
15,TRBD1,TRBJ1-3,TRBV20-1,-,CSAGRQGLGGNTIYF,TGCAGTGCAGGTCGACAGGGTCTAGGTGGAAACACCATATATTTT
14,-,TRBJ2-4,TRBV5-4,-,CASSLEVAKNIQYF,TGTGCCAGCAGCTTGGAGGTAGCCAAAAACATTCAGTACTTC
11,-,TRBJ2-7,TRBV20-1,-,CSAVRAREQYF,TGCAGTGCTGTGCGGGCTCGCGAGCAGTACTTC
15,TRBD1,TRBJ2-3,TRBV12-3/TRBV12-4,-,CASSFPGQGTDTQYF,TGTGCCAGCAGTTTCCCGGGACAGGGAACAGATACGCAGTATTTT
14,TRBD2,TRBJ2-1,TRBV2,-,CASGLAGGYNEQFF,TGTGCCAGCGGACTAGCGGGGGGATACAATGAGCAGTTCTTC
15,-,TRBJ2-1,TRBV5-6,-,CASSLRSLSYNEQFF,TGTGCCAGCAGCTTGCGAAGTCTCTCCTACAATGAGCAGTTCTTC
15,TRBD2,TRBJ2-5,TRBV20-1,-,CSAPKRGEYEETQYF,TGCAGTGCCCCGAAGCGGGGGGAGTACGAGGAGACCCAGTACTTC
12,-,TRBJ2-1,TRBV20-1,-,CSARIPVGEQFF,TGCAGTGCGCGAATCCCCGTCGGCGAGCAGTTCTTC
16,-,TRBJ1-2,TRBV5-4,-,CASLRGGVADNYGYTF,TGTGCCAGCTTGAGGGGAGGGGTGGCGGATAACTATGGCTACACCTTC
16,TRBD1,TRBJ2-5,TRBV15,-,CATSSDGHRGSGTQYF,TGTGCCACCAGCAGTGACGGGCACAGGGGTTCCGGGACCCAGTACTTC
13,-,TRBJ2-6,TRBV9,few,CASRPSGANVLTF,TGTGCCTCACGACCCTCTGGGGCCAACGTCCTGACTTTC
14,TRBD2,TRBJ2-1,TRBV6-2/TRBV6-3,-,CASGPSGGAREQFF,TGTGCCAGCGGCCCTAGCGGGGGGGCCCGGGAGCAGTTCTTC
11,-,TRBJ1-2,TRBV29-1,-,CSVDRYYGYTF,TGCAGCGTCGACAGGTACTATGGCTACACCTTC
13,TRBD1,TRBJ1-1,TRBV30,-,CAWARTGGTEAFF,TGTGCCTGGGCTAGGACAGGGGGGACTGAAGCTTTCTTT
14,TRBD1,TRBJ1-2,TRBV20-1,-,CSAEPGQDNYGYTF,TGCAGTGCTGAACCGGGACAGGATAACTATGGCTACACCTTC
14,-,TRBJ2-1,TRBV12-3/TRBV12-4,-,CATSEGVVYNEQFF,TGTGCCACCTCCGAGGGGGTGGTGTACAATGAGCAGTTCTTC
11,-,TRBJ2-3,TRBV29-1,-,CSSEGGDTQYF,TGCAGCTCGGAGGGGGGAGATACGCAGTATTTT
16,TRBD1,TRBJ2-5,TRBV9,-,CASSVDQGAVVETQYF,TGTGCCAGCAGCGTAGATCAGGGGGCTGTGGTGGAGACCCAGTACTTC
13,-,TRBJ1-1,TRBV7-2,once,CASSLGHSTEAFF,TGTGCCAGCAGCTTAGGACACAGCACTGAAGCTTTCTTT
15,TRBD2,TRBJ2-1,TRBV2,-,CASSGVAGPTNEQFF,TGTGCCAGCAGTGGGGTAGCGGGGCCTACCAATGAGCAGTTCTTC
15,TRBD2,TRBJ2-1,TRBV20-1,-,CSARAGGGQAGEQFF,TGCAGTGCTAGAGCTGGCGGGGGGCAAGCGGGTGAGCAGTTCTTC
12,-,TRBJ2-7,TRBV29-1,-,CSVEPGDHEQYF,TGCAGCGTTGAACCGGGGGACCACGAGCAGTACTTC
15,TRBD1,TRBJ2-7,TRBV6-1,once,CASSRGTGGNYEQYF,TGTGCCAGCAGCCGAGGGACAGGGGGAAACTACGAGCAGTACTTC
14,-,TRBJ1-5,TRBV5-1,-,CASSLGGGVQPQHF,TGCGCCAGCAGCTTGGGCGGGGGGGTCCAGCCCCAGCATTTT
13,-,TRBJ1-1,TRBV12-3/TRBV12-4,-,CASSLQVNTEAFF,TGTGCCAGCAGTTTGCAGGTGAACACTGAAGCTTTCTTT
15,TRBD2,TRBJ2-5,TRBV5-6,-,CASSSLAGARETQYF,TGTGCCAGCAGCTCCTTAGCGGGGGCCAGGGAGACCCAGTACTTC
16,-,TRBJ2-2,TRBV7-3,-,CASSLLGTTNTGELFF,TGTGCCAGCAGCCTTCTCGGGACAACGAACACCGGGGAGCTGTTTTTT
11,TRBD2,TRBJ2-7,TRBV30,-,CACSGTTEQYF,TGTGCCTGCTCCGGGACTACCGAGCAGTACTTC
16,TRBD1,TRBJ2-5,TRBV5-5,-,CASSSLPGQGRESQYF,TGTGCCAGCAGCTCCCTTCCGGGACAGGGGCGAGAGTCCCAGTACTTC
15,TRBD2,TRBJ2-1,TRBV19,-,CASSYSGARYNEQFF,TGTGCCAGTAGTTATAGCGGGGCACGATACAATGAGCAGTTCTTC